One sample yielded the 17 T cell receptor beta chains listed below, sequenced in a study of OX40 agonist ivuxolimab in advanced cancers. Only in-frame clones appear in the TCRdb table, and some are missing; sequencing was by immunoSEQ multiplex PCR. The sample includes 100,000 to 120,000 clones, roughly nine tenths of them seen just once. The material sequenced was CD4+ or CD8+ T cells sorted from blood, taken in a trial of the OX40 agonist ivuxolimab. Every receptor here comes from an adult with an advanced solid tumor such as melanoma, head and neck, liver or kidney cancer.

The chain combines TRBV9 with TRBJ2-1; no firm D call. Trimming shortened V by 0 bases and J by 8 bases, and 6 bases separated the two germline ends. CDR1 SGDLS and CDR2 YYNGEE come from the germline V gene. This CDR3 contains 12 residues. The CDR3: CASSVGSHEQFF. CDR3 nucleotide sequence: TGTGCCAGCAGCGTAGGAAGTCATGAGCAGTTCTTC.

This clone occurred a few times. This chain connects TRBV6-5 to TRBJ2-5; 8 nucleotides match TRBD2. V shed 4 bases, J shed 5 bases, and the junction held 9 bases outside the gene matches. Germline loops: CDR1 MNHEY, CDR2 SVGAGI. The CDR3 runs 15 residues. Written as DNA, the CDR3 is TGTGCCAGCAGTTCCACGGGGGGGGCAGGGGAGACCCAGTACTTC. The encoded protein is CASSSTGGAGETQYF.

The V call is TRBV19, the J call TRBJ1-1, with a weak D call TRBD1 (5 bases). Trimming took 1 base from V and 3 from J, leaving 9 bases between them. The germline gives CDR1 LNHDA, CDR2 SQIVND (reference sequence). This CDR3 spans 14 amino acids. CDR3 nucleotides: TGTGCCAGTAGTATAGGGGGCGCAGACACTGAAGCTTTCTTT. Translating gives CASSIGGADTEAFF.

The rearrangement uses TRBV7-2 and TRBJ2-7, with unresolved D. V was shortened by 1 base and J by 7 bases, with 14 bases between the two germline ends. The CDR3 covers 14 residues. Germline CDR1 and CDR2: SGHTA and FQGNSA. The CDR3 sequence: CASSLDPSLGEQYF. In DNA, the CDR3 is TGTGCCAGCAGCTTAGACCCCTCCTTGGGGGAGCAGTACTTC.

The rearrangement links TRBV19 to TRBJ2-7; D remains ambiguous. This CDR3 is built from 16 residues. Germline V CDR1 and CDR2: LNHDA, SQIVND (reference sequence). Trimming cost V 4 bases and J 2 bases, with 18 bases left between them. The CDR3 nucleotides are TGTGCCAGTAGTACACCTTTGATTTGGACCACCTACGAGCAGTACTTC. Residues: CASSTPLIWTTYEQYF.

CDR3 nucleotides: TGTGCCAGCAGCTATTCAACCGAAAACACTGAAGCTTTCTTT. Protein: CASSYSTENTEAFF. V and J are TRBV11-2 and TRBJ1-1; D unclear. The CDR3 has 14 residues. Looked up from germline, CDR1 is SGHAT and CDR2 is FQNNGV. V was shortened by 4 bases and J by 2 bases, with 11 bases between the two germline ends. The variable domain in full, completed from reference TRBV11-2 and TRBJ1-1, reads EAGVAQSPRYKIIEKRQSVAFWCNPISGHATLYWYQQILGQGPKLLIQFQNNGVVDDSQLPKDRFSAERLKGVDSTLKIQPAKLEDSAVYLCASSYSTENTEAFFGQGTRLTVV.

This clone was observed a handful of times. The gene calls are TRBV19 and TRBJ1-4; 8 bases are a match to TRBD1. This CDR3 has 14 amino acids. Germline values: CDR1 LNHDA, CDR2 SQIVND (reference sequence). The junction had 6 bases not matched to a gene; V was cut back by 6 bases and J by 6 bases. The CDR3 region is CASRATGVDEKLFF. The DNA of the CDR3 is TGTGCCAGTAGGGCGACAGGGGTGGATGAAAAACTGTTTTTT.

CDR3 loop: CASSEENRGNGYTF. DNA of the CDR3: TGTGCCAGCAGTGAAGAAAACAGGGGAAATGGCTACACCTTC. This rearrangement joins TRBV28 to TRBJ1-2; 7 positions agree with TRBD1. Germline-derived CDR1 and CDR2 are MDHEN and SYDVKM. J lost 6 bases, V lost 5 bases, and 9 bases had no gene match. The CDR3 loop spans 14 amino acids.

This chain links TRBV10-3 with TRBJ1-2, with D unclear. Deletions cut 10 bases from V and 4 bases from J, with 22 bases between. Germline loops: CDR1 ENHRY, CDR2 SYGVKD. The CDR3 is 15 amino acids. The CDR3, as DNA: TGTGCCACCAGGACTGTGGGCCGGGGAGCCTATGGCTACACCTTC. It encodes CATRTVGRGAYGYTF.

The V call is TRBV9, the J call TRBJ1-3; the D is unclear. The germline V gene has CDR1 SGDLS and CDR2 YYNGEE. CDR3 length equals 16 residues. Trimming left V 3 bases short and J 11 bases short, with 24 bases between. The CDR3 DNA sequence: TGTGCCAGCAGCGAAAGAATCGGGAGCCCGTCATTGCCCATATATTTT. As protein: CASSERIGSPSLPIYF.

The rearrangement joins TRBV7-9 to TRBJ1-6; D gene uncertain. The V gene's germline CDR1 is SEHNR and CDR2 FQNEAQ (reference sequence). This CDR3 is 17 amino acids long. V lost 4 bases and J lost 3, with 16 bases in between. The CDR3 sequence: CASSSTSESYYNSPLHF. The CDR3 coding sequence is TGTGCCAGCAGCTCCACGTCTGAATCTTACTATAATTCACCCCTCCACTTT.

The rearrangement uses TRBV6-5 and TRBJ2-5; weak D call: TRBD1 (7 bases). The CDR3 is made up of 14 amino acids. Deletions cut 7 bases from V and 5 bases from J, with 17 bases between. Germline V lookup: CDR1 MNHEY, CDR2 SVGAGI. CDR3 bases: TGTGCCAGCACCGAGCCGACAGGGAGGGAGACCCAGTACTTC. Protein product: CASTEPTGRETQYF.

The DNA for the CDR3 is TGTGCCAGCAGTCCCCGGGACAGGGCCTGGTATGGCTACACCTTC. Amino acids: CASSPRDRAWYGYTF. The chain recombines TRBV28 with TRBJ1-2; 9 bases are a match to TRBD1. This CDR3 has 15 residues. The trim removed 5 bases at V and 5 bases at J, leaving 9 bases unmatched. Germline V gene sequence: CDR1 MDHEN, CDR2 SYDVKM.

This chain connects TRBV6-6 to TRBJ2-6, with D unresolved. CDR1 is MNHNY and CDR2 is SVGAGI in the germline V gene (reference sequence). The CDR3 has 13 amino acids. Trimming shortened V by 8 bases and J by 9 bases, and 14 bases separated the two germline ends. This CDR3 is CASAPTPGNVLTF. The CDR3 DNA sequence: TGTGCCAGCGCCCCCACTCCGGGCAACGTCCTGACTTTC.

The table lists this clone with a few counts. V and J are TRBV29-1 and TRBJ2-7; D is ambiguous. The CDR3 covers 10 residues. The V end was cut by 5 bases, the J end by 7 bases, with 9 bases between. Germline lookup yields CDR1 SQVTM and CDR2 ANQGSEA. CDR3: CSVQSTEQYF. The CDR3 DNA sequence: TGCAGCGTTCAATCAACGGAGCAGTACTTC.

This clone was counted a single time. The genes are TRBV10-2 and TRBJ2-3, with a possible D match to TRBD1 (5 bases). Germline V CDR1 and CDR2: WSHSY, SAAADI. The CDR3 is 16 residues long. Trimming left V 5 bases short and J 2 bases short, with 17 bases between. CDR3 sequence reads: CASSYRMEPHTDTQYF. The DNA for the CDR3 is TGCGCCAGCAGTTACAGGATGGAGCCCCACACAGATACGCAGTATTTT.

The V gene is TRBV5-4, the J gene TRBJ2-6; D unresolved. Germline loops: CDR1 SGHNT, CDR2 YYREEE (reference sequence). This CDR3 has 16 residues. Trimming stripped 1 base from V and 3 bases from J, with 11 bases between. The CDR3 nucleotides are TGTGCCAGCAGCTTGAACCCACGAGGTGGGGCCAACGTCCTGACTTTC. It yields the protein CASSLNPRGGANVLTF.